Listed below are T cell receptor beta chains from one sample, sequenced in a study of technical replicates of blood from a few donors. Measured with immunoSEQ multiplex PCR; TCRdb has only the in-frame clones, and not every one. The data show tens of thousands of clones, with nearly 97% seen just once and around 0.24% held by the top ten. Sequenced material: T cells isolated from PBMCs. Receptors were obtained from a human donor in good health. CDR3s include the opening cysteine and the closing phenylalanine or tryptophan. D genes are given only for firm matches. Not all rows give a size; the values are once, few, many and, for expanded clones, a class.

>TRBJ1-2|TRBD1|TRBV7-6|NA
TGTGCCAGCAGCCCGAATGATTTAGGACAGGCGGCTTTC
CASSPNDLGQAAF
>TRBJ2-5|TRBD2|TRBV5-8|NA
TGTGCCAGCAGCTTGGTCGCGACTAGCGGGGGGAAAGAGACCCAGTACTTC
CASSLVATSGGKETQYF
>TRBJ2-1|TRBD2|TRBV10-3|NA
TGTGCCACCAGACTAGCGGGAGCCAGCTACAATGAGCAGTTCTTC
CATRLAGASYNEQFF
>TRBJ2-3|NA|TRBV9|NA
TGTGCCAGCAGCGTGCGGGGCACAGATACGCAGTATTTT
CASSVRGTDTQYF
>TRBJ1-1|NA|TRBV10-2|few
TGCGCCAGCAGTGGACCGGCCGACCCGAACGGGGACACTGAAGCTTTCTTT
CASSGPADPNGDTEAFF
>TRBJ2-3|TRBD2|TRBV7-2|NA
TGTGCCAGCAGCTCAGGGACTAGCGGGCATGATACGCAGTATTTT
CASSSGTSGHDTQYF
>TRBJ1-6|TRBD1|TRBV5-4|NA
TGTGCCAGCAGTTCGGACAGGTCCAATTCACCCCTCCACTTT
CASSSDRSNSPLHF
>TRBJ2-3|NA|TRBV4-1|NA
TGCGCCAGCAGCCCATCCGGGGATACGCAGTATTTT
CASSPSGDTQYF
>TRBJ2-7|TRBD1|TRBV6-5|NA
TGTGCCAGCAGTTACATACAGGGGGCTATCCAGCAGTACTTC
CASSYIQGAIQQYF
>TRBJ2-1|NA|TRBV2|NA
TGTGCCAGCAGGACTGACAGGCGGCGGGCTGAGCAGTTCTTC
CASRTDRRRAEQFF
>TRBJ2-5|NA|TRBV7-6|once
TGTGCCAGCAGCTTCCAATCGGGGCAAGAGACCCAGTACTTC
CASSFQSGQETQYF
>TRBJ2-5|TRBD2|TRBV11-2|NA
TGTGCCAGCAGCTCCCAGCCGGCGGGGGGCCAAGAGACCCAGTACTTC
CASSSQPAGGQETQYF
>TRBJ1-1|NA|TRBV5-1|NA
TGCGCCAGCAGCAAAGGGAGCTCGACTGAAGCTTTCTTT
CASSKGSSTEAFF
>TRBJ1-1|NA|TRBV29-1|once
TGCAGCGTGACGGGGAACACTGAAGCTTTCTTT
CSVTGNTEAFF
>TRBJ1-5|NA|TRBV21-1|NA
TGTGCCAGCAGCAAAGCCGGGACAGGGGTAGATCAGCCCCAGCATTTT
CASSKAGTGVDQPQHF
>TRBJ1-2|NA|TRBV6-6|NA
TGTGCCAGCAGTTGGCGGATAGCTAACTATGGCTACACCTTC
CASSWRIANYGYTF
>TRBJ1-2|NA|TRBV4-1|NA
TGCGCCAGCAGCCAAGGGAAGCGCGGGTATGGCTACACCTTC
CASSQGKRGYGYTF
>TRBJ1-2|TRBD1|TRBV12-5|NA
TGTGCTAGTGGTTTGATGACAGGGGGCAACTATGGCTACACCTTC
CASGLMTGGNYGYTF
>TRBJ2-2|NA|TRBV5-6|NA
TGTGCCAGCAGCTCAGAGGTCGAGAACACCGGGGAGCTGTTTTTT
CASSSEVENTGELFF
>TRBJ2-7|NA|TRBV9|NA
TGTGCCAGCAGCGTAGAGGGGCTCGAGCAGTACTTC
CASSVEGLEQYF
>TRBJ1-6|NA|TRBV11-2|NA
TGTGCCAGCAGGACGAACAGGGAACGACAATCACCCCTCCACTTT
CASRTNRERQSPLHF
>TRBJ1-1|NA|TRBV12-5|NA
TGTGCTAGTGGTTTGGTGCTGGGGCCCCTGGACAGAGGTGGTGCTGAAGCTTTCTTT
CASGLVLGPLDRGGAEAFF
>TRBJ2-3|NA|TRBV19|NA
TGTGCCAGTAGTATTGGGGGCAGCACAGATACGCAGTATTTT
CASSIGGSTDTQYF
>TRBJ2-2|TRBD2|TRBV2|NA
TGTGCCAGCACTGGACTAGCGTTGAACACCGGGGAGCTGTTTTTT
CASTGLALNTGELFF
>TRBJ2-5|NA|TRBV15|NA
TGTGCCACCAGCAGAGGACAGAACCAAGAGACCCAGTACTTC
CATSRGQNQETQYF
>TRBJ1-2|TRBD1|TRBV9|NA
TGTGCCAGCAGCGAACAGGGGTCGAACTATGGCTACACCTTC
CASSEQGSNYGYTF
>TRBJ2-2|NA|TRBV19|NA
TGTGCCAGTAGCGAACAGTTCGGTACCGGGGAGCTGTTTTTT
CASSEQFGTGELFF